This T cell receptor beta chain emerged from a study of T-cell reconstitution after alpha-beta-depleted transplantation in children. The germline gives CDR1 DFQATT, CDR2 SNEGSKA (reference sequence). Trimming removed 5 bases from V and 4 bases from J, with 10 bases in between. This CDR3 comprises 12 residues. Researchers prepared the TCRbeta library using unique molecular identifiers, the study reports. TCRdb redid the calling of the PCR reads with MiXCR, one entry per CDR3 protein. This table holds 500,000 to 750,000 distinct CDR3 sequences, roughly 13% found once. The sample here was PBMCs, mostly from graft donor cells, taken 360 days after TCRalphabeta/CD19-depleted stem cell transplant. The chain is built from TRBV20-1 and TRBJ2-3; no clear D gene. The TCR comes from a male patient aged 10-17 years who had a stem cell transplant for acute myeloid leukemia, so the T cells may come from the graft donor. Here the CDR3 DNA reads TGCAGTGCTGAGCATGACGCAGATACGCAGTATTTT. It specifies CSAEHDADTQYF.